This T cell receptor beta chain is drawn from a study of tumor and adjacent non-tumor tissue in lung cancer. Three rounds of nested PCR, following a modified ARM-PCR protocol, produced the TCRbeta library. TCRdb analysed the multiplex PCR reads with MiXCR anew, one entry per CDR3 protein. The sample contains over 110,000 distinct CDR3 sequences, around 65% of which appear only once. Germline assignment: CDR1 SGHAT and CDR2 FQNNGV. The CDR3 loop spans 15 amino acids. No cell sorting was done before RNA was extracted from the tissue. The V and J genes are TRBV11-2 and TRBJ2-7; D may be TRBD1 (6 bases). Sequencing was performed on lung tumor tissue. This receptor was taken from a man aged 60-69 years with small cell lung cancer. CDR3 nucleotide sequence: TGTGCAAGCAGCTTAGGGGGTTCCCTTTCTGTGGAGCAGTACGTC. Its protein product is CASSLGGSLSVEQYV.